The present entry profiles one T cell receptor (beta chain) with its context. What it recognizes is unknown. This specimen belongs to a study of cytomegalovirus exposure and HLA in healthy donors. Overall study: Researchers found that roughly 81% of 398 genotyped donors fell within the Caucasian-associated ancestry cluster. Study findings and constraints: In a later analysis, specific HLA alleles were associated with under 20,000 TCR beta sequences at a 0.05 false discovery rate.

CDR1 and CDR2 from the germline V gene are MDHEN and SYDVKM. V was clipped by 6 bases and J by 10 bases; unmatched bases: 5. The CDR3 is made up of 14 amino acids. Use of 60 Vbeta and 13 Jbeta primers characterized the PCR. The method was immunoSEQ multiplex PCR; TCRdb's version includes in-frame clones alone and lacks a portion of them. This table holds around 130,000 clones, over 60% found once. Donors in the study were healthy people who gave bone marrow. The TCR was taken from a middle-aged man in good health and CMV-seronegative. This chain connects TRBV28 to TRBJ2-1; TRBD2 matches at 14 bases. The source material was PBMCs. CDR3 sequence reads: CASRPGLAGGEQFF. CDR3 DNA sequence: TGTGCCAGCAGACCCGGACTAGCGGGAGGCGAGCAGTTCTTC.